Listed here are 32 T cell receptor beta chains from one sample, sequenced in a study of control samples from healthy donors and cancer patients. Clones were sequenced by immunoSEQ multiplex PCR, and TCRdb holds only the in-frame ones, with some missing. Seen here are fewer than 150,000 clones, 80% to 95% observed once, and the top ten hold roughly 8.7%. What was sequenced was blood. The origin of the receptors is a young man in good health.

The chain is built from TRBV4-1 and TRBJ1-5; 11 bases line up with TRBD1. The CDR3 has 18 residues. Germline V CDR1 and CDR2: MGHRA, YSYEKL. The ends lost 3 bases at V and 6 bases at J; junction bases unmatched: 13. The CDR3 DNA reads TGCGCCAGCAGCCAGGCCAGCTTGGGGACAGGGGGACGTCAGCCCCAGCATTTT. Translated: CASSQASLGTGGRQPQHF.

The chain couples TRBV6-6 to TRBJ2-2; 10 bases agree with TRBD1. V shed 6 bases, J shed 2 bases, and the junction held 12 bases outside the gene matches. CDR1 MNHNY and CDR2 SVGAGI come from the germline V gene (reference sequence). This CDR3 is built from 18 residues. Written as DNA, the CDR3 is TGTGCCAGCAGCCGATTCGCCGGGACAGGGGCAAACACCGGGGAGCTGTTTTTT. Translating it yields CASSRFAGTGANTGELFF.

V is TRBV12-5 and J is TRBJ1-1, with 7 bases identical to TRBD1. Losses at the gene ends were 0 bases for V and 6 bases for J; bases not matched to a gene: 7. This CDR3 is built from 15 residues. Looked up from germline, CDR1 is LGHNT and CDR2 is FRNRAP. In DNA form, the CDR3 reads TGTGCTAGTGGTTTGGTACTCCAGGGGGTGTCTGAAGCTTTCTTT. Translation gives CASGLVLQGVSEAFF.

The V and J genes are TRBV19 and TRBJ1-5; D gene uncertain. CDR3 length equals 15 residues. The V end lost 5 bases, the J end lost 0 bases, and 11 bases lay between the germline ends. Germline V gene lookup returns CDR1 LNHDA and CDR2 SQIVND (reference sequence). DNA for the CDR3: TGTGCCAGTAGTGGTTGGAGCGCTAGCAATCAGCCCCAGCATTTT. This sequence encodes CASSGWSASNQPQHF.

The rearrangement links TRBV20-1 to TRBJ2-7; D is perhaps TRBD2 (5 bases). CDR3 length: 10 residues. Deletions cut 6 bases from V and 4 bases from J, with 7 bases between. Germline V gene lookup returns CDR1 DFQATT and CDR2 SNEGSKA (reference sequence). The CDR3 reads CSAGGYEQYF. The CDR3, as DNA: TGCAGTGCGGGCGGGTACGAGCAGTACTTC.

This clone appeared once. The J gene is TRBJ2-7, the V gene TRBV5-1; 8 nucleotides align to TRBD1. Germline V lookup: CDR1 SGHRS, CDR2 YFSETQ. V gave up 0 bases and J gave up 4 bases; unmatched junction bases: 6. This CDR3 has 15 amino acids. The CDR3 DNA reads TGCGCCAGCAGCTTGGGGGGACAGGAGAGATACGAGCAGTACTTC. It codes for CASSLGGQERYEQYF.

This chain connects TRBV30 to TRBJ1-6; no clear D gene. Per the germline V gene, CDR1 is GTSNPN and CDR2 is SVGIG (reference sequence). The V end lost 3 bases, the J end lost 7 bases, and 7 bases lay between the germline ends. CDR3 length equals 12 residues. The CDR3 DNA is TGTGCCTGGAGGCAGGTGAATTCACCCCTCCACTTT. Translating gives CAWRQVNSPLHF.

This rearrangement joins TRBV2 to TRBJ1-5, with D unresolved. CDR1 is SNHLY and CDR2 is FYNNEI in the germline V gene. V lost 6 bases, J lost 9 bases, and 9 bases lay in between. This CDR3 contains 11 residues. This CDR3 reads CASRDLGPQHF. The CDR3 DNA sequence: TGTGCCAGCAGGGACTTAGGGCCCCAGCATTTT.

Here the CDR3 reads CASSQDQVRGSPLHF. The CDR3 DNA sequence: TGTGCCAGCAGCCAAGATCAGGTACGCGGTTCACCCCTCCACTTT. The chain links TRBV3-1 (or the pseudogene TRBV3-2) to TRBJ1-6, with unresolved D. Trimming took 0 bases from V and 9 from J, leaving 12 bases between them. Germline assignment: CDR1 LGHDT and CDR2 YNNKEL (reference sequence). CDR3 length: 15 amino acids.

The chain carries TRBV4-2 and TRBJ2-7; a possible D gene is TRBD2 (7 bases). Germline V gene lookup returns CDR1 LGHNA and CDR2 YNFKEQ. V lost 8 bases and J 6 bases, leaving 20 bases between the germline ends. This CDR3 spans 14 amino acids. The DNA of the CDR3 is TGTGCCAGCGGAAGCGGGACACTTAAGACCGAGCAGTACTTC. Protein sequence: CASGSGTLKTEQYF.

CDR3 loop: CASSPGTVTYGYTF. The CDR3 DNA reads as TGCGCCAGCAGCCCCGGGACGGTCACCTATGGCTACACCTTC. V and J are TRBV10-1 and TRBJ1-2, with D perhaps matching TRBD1 (5 bases). V lost 6 bases and J lost 4, with 15 bases in between. Germline CDR1 WNHNN, CDR2 SYGVQD (reference sequence). CDR3 length equals 14 residues.

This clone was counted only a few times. This CDR3 is CASSPGDRGRYGYTF. The CDR3 DNA reads as TGTGCCAGCAGCCCTGGGGACAGGGGGAGATATGGCTACACCTTC. The J gene is TRBJ1-2, the V gene TRBV9; 11 bases are a match to TRBD1. V lost 4 bases to trimming and J lost 5 bases; unmatched junction nucleotides: 7. Germline values: CDR1 SGDLS, CDR2 YYNGEE. This CDR3 comprises 15 residues.

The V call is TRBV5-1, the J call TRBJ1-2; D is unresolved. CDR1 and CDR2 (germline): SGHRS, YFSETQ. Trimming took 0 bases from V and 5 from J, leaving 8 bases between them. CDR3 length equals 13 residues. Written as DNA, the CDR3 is TGCGCCAGCAGCTTGGACGGAGCTTATGGCTACACCTTC. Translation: CASSLDGAYGYTF.

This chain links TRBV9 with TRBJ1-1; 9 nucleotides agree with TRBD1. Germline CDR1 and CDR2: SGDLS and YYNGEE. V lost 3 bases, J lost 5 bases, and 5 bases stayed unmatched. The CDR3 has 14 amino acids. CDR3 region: CASSEGQGRTEAFF. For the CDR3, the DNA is TGTGCCAGCAGCGAAGGACAGGGGCGGACTGAAGCTTTCTTT.

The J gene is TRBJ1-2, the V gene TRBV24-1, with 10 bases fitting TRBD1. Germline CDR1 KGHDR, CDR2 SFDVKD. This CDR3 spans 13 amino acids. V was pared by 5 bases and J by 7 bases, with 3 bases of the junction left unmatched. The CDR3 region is CATSGGQGTGYTF. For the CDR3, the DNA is TGTGCCACCAGTGGGGGACAGGGGACTGGCTACACCTTC.

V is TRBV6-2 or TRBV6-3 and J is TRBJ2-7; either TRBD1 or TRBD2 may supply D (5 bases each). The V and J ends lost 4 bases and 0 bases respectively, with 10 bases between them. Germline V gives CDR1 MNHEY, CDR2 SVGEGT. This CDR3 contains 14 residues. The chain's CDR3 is CASSFRDGSYEQYF. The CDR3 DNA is TGTGCCAGCAGTTTCCGGGACGGCTCCTACGAGCAGTACTTC.

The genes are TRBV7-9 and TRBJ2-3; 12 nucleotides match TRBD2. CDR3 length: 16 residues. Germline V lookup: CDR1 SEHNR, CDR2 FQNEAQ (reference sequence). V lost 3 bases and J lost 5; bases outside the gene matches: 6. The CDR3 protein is CASSFLAGGLGDTQYF. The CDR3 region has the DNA TGTGCCAGCAGCTTTCTAGCGGGGGGGCTAGGAGATACGCAGTATTTT.

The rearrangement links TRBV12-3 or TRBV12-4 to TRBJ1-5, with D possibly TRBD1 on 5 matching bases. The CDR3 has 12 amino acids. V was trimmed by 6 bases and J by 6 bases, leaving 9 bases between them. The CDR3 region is CASRQGRQPQHF. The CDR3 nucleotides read TGTGCCAGCAGGCAGGGCCGTCAGCCCCAGCATTTT.

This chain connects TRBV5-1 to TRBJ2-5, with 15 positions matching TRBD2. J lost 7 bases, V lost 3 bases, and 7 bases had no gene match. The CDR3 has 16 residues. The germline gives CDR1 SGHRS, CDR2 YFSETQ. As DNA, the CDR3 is TGCGCCAGCAGCTGGGGACTAGCGGGGGGCCGCGGGACCCAGTACTTC. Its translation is CASSWGLAGGRGTQYF.

The CDR3 DNA reads as TGTGCCAGCAGCGTAGATCTTAGCTCCTACAATGAGCAGTTCTTC. Protein sequence: CASSVDLSSYNEQFF. The chain uses TRBV9 and TRBJ2-1; D uncertain. Germline V CDR1 and CDR2: SGDLS, YYNGEE. Between the trimmed V and J ends, which lost 0 bases and 0 bases, there was a span of 7 bases. CDR3 size: 15 residues. Looking up the rest from reference TRBV9 and TRBJ2-1 gives the full variable domain: DSGVTQTPKHLITATGQRVTLRCSPRSGDLSVYWYQQSLDQGLQFLIQYYNGEERAKGNILERFSAQQFPDLHSELNLSSLELGDSALYFCASSVDLSSYNEQFFGPGTRLTVL.

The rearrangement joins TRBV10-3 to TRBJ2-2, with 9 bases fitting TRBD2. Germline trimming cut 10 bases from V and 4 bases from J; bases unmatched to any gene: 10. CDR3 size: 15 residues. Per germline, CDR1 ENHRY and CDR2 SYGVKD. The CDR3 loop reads CATLQRGEGTGELFF. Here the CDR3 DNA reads TGTGCCACCCTCCAGCGGGGGGAAGGCACCGGGGAGCTGTTTTTT.

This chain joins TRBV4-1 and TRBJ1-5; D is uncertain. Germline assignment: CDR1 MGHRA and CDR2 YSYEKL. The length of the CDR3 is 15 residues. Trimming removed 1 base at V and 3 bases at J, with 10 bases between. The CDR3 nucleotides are TGCGCCAGCAGCCAAGTTGACGGGCCCAATCAGCCCCAGCATTTT. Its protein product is CASSQVDGPNQPQHF.

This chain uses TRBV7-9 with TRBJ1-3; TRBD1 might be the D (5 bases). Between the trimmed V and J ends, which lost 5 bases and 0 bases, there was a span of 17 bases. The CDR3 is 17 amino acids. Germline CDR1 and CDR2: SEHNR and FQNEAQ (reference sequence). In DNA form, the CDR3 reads TGTGCCAGCAGCCAGAGGCGTGGCGGGGGCTCTGGAAACACCATATATTTT. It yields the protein CASSQRRGGGSGNTIYF.

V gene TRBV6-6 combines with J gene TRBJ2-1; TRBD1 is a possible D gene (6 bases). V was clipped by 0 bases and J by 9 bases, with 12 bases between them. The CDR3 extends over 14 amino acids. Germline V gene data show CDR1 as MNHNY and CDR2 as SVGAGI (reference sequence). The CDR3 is CASSYSQGSSEQFF. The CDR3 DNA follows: TGTGCCAGCAGTTACTCACAGGGATCATCTGAGCAGTTCTTC.

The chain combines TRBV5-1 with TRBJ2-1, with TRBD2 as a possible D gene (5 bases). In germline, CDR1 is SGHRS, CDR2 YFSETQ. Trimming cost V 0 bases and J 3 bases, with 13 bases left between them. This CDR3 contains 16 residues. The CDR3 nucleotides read TGCGCCAGCAGCTTGGGCGGGCGCCCCGGCTACAATGAGCAGTTCTTC. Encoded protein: CASSLGGRPGYNEQFF. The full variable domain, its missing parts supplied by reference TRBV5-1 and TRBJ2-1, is KAGVTQTPRYLIKTRGQQVTLSCSPISGHRSVSWYQQTPGQGLQFLFEYFSETQRNKGNFPGRFSGRQFSNSRSEMNVSTLELGDSALYLCASSLGGRPGYNEQFFGPGTRLTVL.

CDR3 residues: CASSLSPPSYEQYF. CDR3 nucleotides: TGCGCCAGCAGCTTGTCCCCTCCCTCCTACGAGCAGTACTTC. V usage is TRBV5-1 and J usage is TRBJ2-7; D is undetermined. The V gene lost 1 base and the J gene lost 0 bases, with 8 bases spanning the gap. CDR3 length: 14 residues. Germline V gives CDR1 SGHRS, CDR2 YFSETQ.

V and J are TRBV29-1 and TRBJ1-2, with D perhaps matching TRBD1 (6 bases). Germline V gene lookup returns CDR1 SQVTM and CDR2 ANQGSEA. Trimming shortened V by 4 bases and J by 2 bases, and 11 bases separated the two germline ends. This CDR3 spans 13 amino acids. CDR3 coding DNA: TGCAGCGTTGTATTTCAGGGGAACTATGGCTACACCTTC. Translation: CSVVFQGNYGYTF.

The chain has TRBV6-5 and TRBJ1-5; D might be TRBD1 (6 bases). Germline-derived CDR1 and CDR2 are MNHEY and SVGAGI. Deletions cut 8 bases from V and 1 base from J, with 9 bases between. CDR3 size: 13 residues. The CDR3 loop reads CASCTGSNQPQHF. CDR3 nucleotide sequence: TGTGCCAGCTGCACAGGGAGCAATCAGCCCCAGCATTTT.

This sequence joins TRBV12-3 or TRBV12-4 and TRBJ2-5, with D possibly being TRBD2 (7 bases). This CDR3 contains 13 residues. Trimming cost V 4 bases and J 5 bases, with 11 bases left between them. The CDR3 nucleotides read TGTGCCAGCAGTTGGGGGGGCGGGGAGACCCAGTACTTC. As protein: CASSWGGGETQYF.

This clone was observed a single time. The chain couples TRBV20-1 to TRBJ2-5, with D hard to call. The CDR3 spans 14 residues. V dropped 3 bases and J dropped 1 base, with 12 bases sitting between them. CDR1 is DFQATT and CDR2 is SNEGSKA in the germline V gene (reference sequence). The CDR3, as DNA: TGCAGTGCTAGTAACGTGGGCTTCCAAGAGACCCAGTACTTC. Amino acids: CSASNVGFQETQYF.

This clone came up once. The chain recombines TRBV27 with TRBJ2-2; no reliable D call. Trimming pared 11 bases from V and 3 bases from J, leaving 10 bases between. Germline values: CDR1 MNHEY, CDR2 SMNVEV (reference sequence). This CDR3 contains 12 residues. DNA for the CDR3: TGTGCCGGGGTGGGTTACACCGGGGAGCTGTTTTTT. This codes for CAGVGYTGELFF.

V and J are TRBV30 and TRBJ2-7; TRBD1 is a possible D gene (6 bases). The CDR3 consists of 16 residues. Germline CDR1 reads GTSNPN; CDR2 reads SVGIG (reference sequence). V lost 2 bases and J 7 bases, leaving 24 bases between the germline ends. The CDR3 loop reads CAWSLPIGQSLGEQYF. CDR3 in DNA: TGTGCCTGGAGTCTTCCTATAGGACAGAGCCTAGGGGAGCAGTACTTC.